This T cell receptor beta chain comes out of a study of blood T cell repertoires in COVID-19. This clone was seen once. V lost 6 bases, J lost 4 bases, and 6 bases stayed unmatched. The CDR3 runs 14 residues. Germline assignment: CDR1 LNHDA and CDR2 SQIVND (reference sequence). How the authors handled the data: Amplifying reference gene primers gave estimates of nucleated cell counts. Clones were read by immunoSEQ multiplex PCR, and TCRdb kept only the in-frame ones, dropping some. For V, J and clone size, that table is used; D and trimming come from the DNA. Among 200,000 to 250,000 clones, nearly 85% were seen once, and the ten largest hold about 1.3%.

J is TRBJ1-1 and V is TRBV19, with 9 bases that match TRBD1. Material: peripheral blood. The clonotype was recovered from a woman younger than 45 with COVID-19, enrolled during active disease. This CDR3 reads CASSHRGPITEAFF. In DNA form, the CDR3 reads TGTGCCAGTAGCCACAGGGGGCCCATCACTGAAGCTTTCTTT. Combining the CDR3 with reference TRBV19 and TRBJ1-1 gives the whole variable domain DGGITQSPKYLFRKEGQNVTLSCEQNLNHDAMYWYRQDPGQGLRLIYYSQIVNDFQKGDIAEGYSVSREKKESFPLTVTSAQKNPTAFYLCASSHRGPITEAFFGQGTRLTVV.